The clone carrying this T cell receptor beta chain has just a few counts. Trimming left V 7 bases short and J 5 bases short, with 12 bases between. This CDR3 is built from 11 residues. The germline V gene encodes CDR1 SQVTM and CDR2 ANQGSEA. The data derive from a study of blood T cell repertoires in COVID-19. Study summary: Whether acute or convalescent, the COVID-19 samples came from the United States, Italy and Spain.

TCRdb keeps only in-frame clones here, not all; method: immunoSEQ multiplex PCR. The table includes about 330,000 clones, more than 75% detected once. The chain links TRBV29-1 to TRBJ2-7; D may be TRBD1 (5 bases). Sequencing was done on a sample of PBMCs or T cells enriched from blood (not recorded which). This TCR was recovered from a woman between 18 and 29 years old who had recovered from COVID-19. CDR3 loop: CSGCDSHEQYF. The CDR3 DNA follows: TGCAGCGGATGTGACAGCCACGAGCAGTACTTC.